This TCR beta chain is drawn from a study of T cell responses to AZD1222 COVID-19 vaccine. Turning to the study itself: Researchers grouped second doses given at about 4 or about 12 weeks into one pool.

Only in-frame clones appear in the TCRdb table, and some are missing; sequencing was by immunoSEQ multiplex PCR. The sample has approximately 260,000 clones; 80% to 95% are singletons. This material consisted of peripheral blood, taken on day 0 of AZD1222 vaccination. The TCR originated in an adult in good health.

CDR3 in DNA: TGTGCCAGCAGCCAAGATAAGGGGACTAGCCGCGAGCAGTACTTC. It translates to CASSQDKGTSREQYF. The chain is built from TRBV3-1 (or the pseudogene TRBV3-2) and TRBJ2-7, with 9 bases aligning to TRBD2. From germline, CDR1 is LGHDT and CDR2 YNNKEL (reference sequence). The CDR3 totals 15 residues. With 0 bases clipped from V and 6 bases from J, the junction kept 6 bases outside the gene matches.